These T cell receptor beta chains were read from a single sample in a study of cytomegalovirus exposure and HLA in healthy donors. The method was immunoSEQ multiplex PCR; TCRdb's version includes in-frame clones alone and lacks a portion of them. The sample has about 98,000 clones, approximately 74% seen once. Sequencing was carried out using PBMCs. Receptor source: a male donor in good health and CMV-seronegative. The CDR3 runs from the conserved cysteine through the conserved F or W. The order of the fields is clone size, J gene, D gene, V gene, CDR3 DNA, CDR3 protein. The D gene is left open where the match is weak. Size values are once, few and many counts, or a class for expanded clones, and some rows have none.

>.|TRBJ2-1|TRBD2|TRBV28
TGTGCCAGCAGTTTATCAGGGGTCTGGACTAGCGGGAGGAATAATGAGCAGTTCTTC
CASSLSGVWTSGRNNEQFF
>.|TRBJ1-1|TRBD1|TRBV19
TGTGCCACCCGGGGACCGGGACAGAGCACTGAAGCTTTCTTT
CATRGPGQSTEAFF
>few|TRBJ2-5|.|TRBV9
TGTGCCAGCAGCGTAGGGACAGTCCAAGAGACCCAGTACTTC
CASSVGTVQETQYF
>.|TRBJ1-2|TRBD1|TRBV29-1
TGCAGCGTTGAATTTGACGGGACAGGGTTCAACAGTGGCTACACCTTC
CSVEFDGTGFNSGYTF
>.|TRBJ2-7|.|TRBV15
TGTGCCACCAGCAGCACAGGGCCCTACGAGCAGTACTTC
CATSSTGPYEQYF
>once|TRBJ1-5|.|TRBV6-1
TGTGCCAGCAGTGATTATTCGGGGTTGTATCAGCCCCAGCATTTT
CASSDYSGLYQPQHF
>.|TRBJ2-3|TRBD2|TRBV7-2
TGTGCCAGCAGCTCCACTAGCGGGAGTGCAGATACGCAGTATTTT
CASSSTSGSADTQYF
>.|TRBJ2-7|TRBD2|TRBV5-4
TGTGCCAGCAGCCTTAGCGCGACTAGCGGGAGCTACGAGCAGTACTTC
CASSLSATSGSYEQYF
>.|TRBJ2-2|.|TRBV5-1
TGCGCCAGCAGATCCCGGGAGAACACCGGGGAGCTGTTTTTT
CASRSRENTGELFF
>.|TRBJ2-1|.|TRBV5-1
TGCGCCAGCAGCTACCTAACTGCGGATGAGCAGTTCTTC
CASSYLTADEQFF
>.|TRBJ2-7|TRBD1|TRBV6-6
TGTGCCAGCAGTGAGTCGGACAGGTTCAACGAGCAGTACTTC
CASSESDRFNEQYF
>.|TRBJ2-2|.|TRBV28
TGTGCCAGCAGTCGGTACGGGGAGCTGTTTTTT
CASSRYGELFF
>.|TRBJ2-7|TRBD2|TRBV5-4
TGTGCCAGCAGTACCAGGACTAGCGGGAGTAGGGAGCAGTACTTC
CASSTRTSGSREQYF
>.|TRBJ2-7|.|TRBV5-6
TGTGCCAGCAGCTGGACAGTTCAGAGCCTCTACGAGCAGTACTTC
CASSWTVQSLYEQYF
>.|TRBJ1-2|TRBD1|TRBV27
TGTGCCAGCAGTTTCGGGACAGGGTATGGCTACACCTTC
CASSFGTGYGYTF
>.|TRBJ1-3|.|TRBV28
TGTGCCAGCACCTCGGGGGGGGGACTCTCTGGAAACACCATATATTTT
CASTSGGGLSGNTIYF
>few|TRBJ2-7|TRBD1|TRBV6-1
TGTGCCAGCAGCGAGAGACAGGGATCCTACGAGCAGTACTTC
CASSERQGSYEQYF
>.|TRBJ2-6|TRBD1|TRBV5-1
TGCGCCAGCAGCTTGTGGGGGGAACAGGGGGCCACTGGGGCCAACGTCCTGACTTTC
CASSLWGEQGATGANVLTF
>.|TRBJ1-6|.|TRBV25-1
TGTGCCAGCAGTGAGGCAGGGGTCGAGTTCGACAATTCACCCCTCCACTTT
CASSEAGVEFDNSPLHF
>.|TRBJ2-7|TRBD2|TRBV6-6
TGTGCCAGCAGTTACAGCGGGGGGGGGACTGGGGGCGAGCAGTACTTC
CASSYSGGGTGGEQYF
>.|TRBJ2-7|TRBD2|TRBV28
TGTGCCAGCAGTTCGGGACTAGTTGTCGAGCAGTACTTC
CASSSGLVVEQYF
>.|TRBJ1-1|TRBD1|TRBV28
TGTGCCAGCAGGGCGGACAGGGAGTACACTGAAGCTTTCTTT
CASRADREYTEAFF
>.|TRBJ1-1|TRBD1|TRBV18
TGTGCCAGCTCAGCCAAAACAGGGGAGGTGACTGAAGCTTTCTTT
CASSAKTGEVTEAFF